Listed here are 30 T cell receptor beta chains from one sample, sequenced in a study of blood T cell repertoires in COVID-19. Sequencing used immunoSEQ multiplex PCR; TCRdb keeps in-frame clones, though not all of them. The sample includes roughly 70,000 clones, roughly 80% of them seen just once. The sample consisted of peripheral blood. All receptors derive from a man aged 60 to 75 with acute or convalescent COVID-19.

V usage is TRBV4-1 and J usage is TRBJ2-3, with D unclear. Trimming shortened V by 4 bases and J by 6 bases, and 5 bases separated the two germline ends. CDR3 length: 11 amino acids. Germline CDR1 is MGHRA and CDR2 is YSYEKL. The CDR3 DNA reads TGCGCCAGCAGCCTGGCTGATACGCAGTATTTT. Translation gives CASSLADTQYF.

The rearrangement links TRBV15 to TRBJ1-2; D gene uncertain. This CDR3 spans 14 amino acids. The V and J ends lost 0 bases and 3 bases respectively, with 8 bases between them. The germline CDR1 and CDR2 sequences are LNHNV and YYDKDF (reference sequence). CDR3 loop: CATSRDRVDYGYTF. The DNA of the CDR3 is TGTGCCACCAGCAGAGATCGGGTCGACTATGGCTACACCTTC.

The chain has TRBV5-1 and TRBJ2-3; no clear D. The germline V gene has CDR1 SGHRS and CDR2 YFSETQ. V was trimmed by 5 bases and J by 0 bases, leaving 4 bases between them. CDR3 length equals 12 residues. CDR3 loop: CASSTSTDTQYF. For the CDR3, the DNA is TGCGCCAGCAGTACTAGCACAGATACGCAGTATTTT.

The sample holds a few counts of this clone. The CDR3, as DNA: TGCGCCAGCAGCAGAGGACAGGGTGCTAGCGGGAGTCCCTACGAGCAGTACTTC. It codes for CASSRGQGASGSPYEQYF. The chain recombines TRBV5-1 with TRBJ2-7, with TRBD2 matching over 10 bases. CDR3 length equals 18 residues. Germline assignment: CDR1 SGHRS and CDR2 YFSETQ. Losses at the gene ends were 4 bases for V and 2 bases for J; bases not matched to a gene: 15.

The chain combines TRBV6-6 with TRBJ2-7, with D perhaps TRBD2 (6 bases). Trimming stripped 6 bases from V and 6 bases from J, with 9 bases between. CDR1 and CDR2 (germline): MNHNY, SVGAGI (reference sequence). This CDR3 is 11 amino acids long. CDR3 nucleotide sequence: TGTGCCAGCAGGGAGGAGGGCGAGCAGTACTTC. Residues: CASREEGEQYF.

This clone was seen only a few times. V is TRBV7-9 and J is TRBJ2-7, with 12 bases lining up with TRBD1. V shed 2 bases, J shed 5 bases, and the junction held 10 bases outside the gene matches. The CDR3 loop spans 17 amino acids. Germline CDR1 and CDR2: SEHNR and FQNEAQ (reference sequence). This chain's CDR3 is CASSLTTGTGGLDEQYF. In DNA form, the CDR3 reads TGTGCCAGCAGCTTAACAACCGGGACAGGGGGCCTCGACGAGCAGTACTTC.

This rearrangement joins TRBV2 to TRBJ2-7, with 10 bases identical to TRBD1. V lost 2 bases, J lost 4 bases, and 5 bases stayed unmatched. CDR1 is SNHLY and CDR2 is FYNNEI in the germline V gene. This CDR3 contains 15 residues. CDR3 in amino acids: CASSETGTGEYEQYF. As DNA, the CDR3 is TGTGCCAGCAGTGAAACCGGGACAGGGGAATACGAGCAGTACTTC.

This clone appeared a single time. The rearrangement joins TRBV28 to TRBJ2-5; possibly TRBD2 for D (6 bases). From germline, CDR1 is MDHEN and CDR2 SYDVKM. The CDR3 sequence is 15 residues long. With 3 bases removed from V and 4 bases from J, the gap between germline ends came to 15 bases. The CDR3 DNA reads TGTGCCAGCAGTTTCCAGGGACTCGAACTAGAGACCCAGTACTTC. Translating gives CASSFQGLELETQYF.

V is TRBV19 and J is TRBJ1-1; perhaps TRBD1 as D (5 bases). This CDR3 has 15 amino acids. V was cut by 3 bases and J by 3 bases, with 14 bases left in between. Germline V gene lookup returns CDR1 LNHDA and CDR2 SQIVND (reference sequence). In DNA, the CDR3 is TGTGCCAGTAGTATTCCCCAGGGTTTGCACACTGAAGCTTTCTTT. Translating gives CASSIPQGLHTEAFF.

This chain connects TRBV5-6 to TRBJ2-2, with TRBD2 matching 13 bases. V lost 5 bases to trimming and J lost 0 bases; unmatched junction nucleotides: 10. Germline V gene sequence: CDR1 SGHDT, CDR2 YYEEEE. The CDR3 is 19 residues long. The CDR3, as DNA: TGTGCCAGCAGTTGGACTGAAGGACTAGCGGGGGCGAACACCGGGGAGCTGTTTTTT. Translating it yields CASSWTEGLAGANTGELFF. Full variable domain (outside the CDR3, taken from reference TRBV5-6 and TRBJ2-2): DAGVTQSPTHLIKTRGQQVTLRCSPKSGHDTVSWYQQALGQGPQFIFQYYEEEERQRGNFPDRFSGHQFPNYSSELNVNALLLGDSALYLCASSWTEGLAGANTGELFFGEGSRLTVL.

In this sample, this clone turned up once. The genes are TRBV11-3 and TRBJ2-2, with D possibly TRBD2 on 5 matching bases. Germline assignment: CDR1 SGHNT and CDR2 YENEEA. The CDR3 extends over 14 amino acids. V lost 5 bases and J lost 7, with 14 bases in between. CDR3 nucleotides: TGTGCCAGCAGCGCTCAGCAAGAGGGCGGGGAGCTGTTTTTT. This gives the protein CASSAQQEGGELFF.

This chain uses TRBV9 with TRBJ2-1, with a tentative D call TRBD2 (6 bases). This CDR3 spans 17 amino acids. From germline, CDR1 is SGDLS and CDR2 YYNGEE. Trimming took 3 bases from V and 8 from J, leaving 24 bases between them. CDR3 loop: CASSEGSGLTHRDEQFF. DNA of the CDR3: TGTGCCAGCAGCGAGGGGTCTGGACTAACCCATCGGGATGAGCAGTTCTTC.

This clone was counted only a few times. An end of the junction differs from the germline gene, which may be a read error. This chain joins TRBV30 and TRBJ2-7, with 7 bases identical to TRBD1. Germline lookup yields CDR1 GTSNPN and CDR2 SVGIG (reference sequence). There are 12 residues in the CDR3. In DNA form, the CDR3 reads TGTGCCTGGAGTGCCGGACAGGCAAGGTTGAACTTC. Translated, it gives CAWSAGQARLNF.

J is TRBJ2-7 and V is TRBV11-2; possible D gene TRBD1, 6 bases. This CDR3 is built from 13 residues. Trimming left V 3 bases short and J 5 bases short, with 11 bases between. From germline, CDR1 is SGHAT and CDR2 FQNNGV. CDR3 DNA sequence: TGTGCCAGCAGCTTTGTTCGGACAGACGAGCAGTACTTC. Residues: CASSFVRTDEQYF.

The chain couples TRBV20-1 to TRBJ1-2; no clear D gene. The CDR3 contains 11 residues. Germline loops: CDR1 DFQATT, CDR2 SNEGSKA (reference sequence). Trimming left V 4 bases short and J 6 bases short, with 9 bases between. The CDR3 reads CSATKADGYTF. The CDR3 DNA is TGCAGTGCTACAAAGGCGGATGGCTACACCTTC.

The chain combines TRBV5-1 with TRBJ2-2; unclear D gene. The germline gives CDR1 SGHRS, CDR2 YFSETQ. V was trimmed by 9 bases and J by 2 bases, leaving 14 bases between them. This CDR3 is 14 amino acids long. CDR3 sequence reads: CATSPAVNTGELFF. The CDR3 coding sequence is TGCGCCACCTCACCTGCGGTTAACACCGGGGAGCTGTTTTTT.

This sequence joins TRBV6-5 and TRBJ2-3, with 7 bases fitting TRBD1. There are 14 residues in the CDR3. The junction had 0 bases not matched to a gene; V was cut back by 2 bases and J by 1 base. The germline CDR1 and CDR2 sequences are MNHEY and SVGAGI. This CDR3 is CASSYDRGTDTQYF. The CDR3 nucleotides read TGTGCCAGCAGTTACGACAGGGGCACAGATACGCAGTATTTT.

This chain connects TRBV19 to TRBJ2-5; 11 bases map to TRBD1. After removal of 4 bases from V and 5 bases from J, the junction contained 6 bases not matched to a gene. The germline V gene has CDR1 LNHDA and CDR2 SQIVND (reference sequence). This CDR3 spans 15 amino acids. The chain's CDR3 is CASSTPGTGGETQYF. CDR3 nucleotides: TGTGCCAGTAGTACCCCCGGGACAGGGGGGGAGACCCAGTACTTC.

The rearrangement links TRBV29-1 to TRBJ1-5; 10 bases are a match to TRBD1. V shed 6 bases, J shed 9 bases, and the junction held 8 bases outside the gene matches. Germline values: CDR1 SQVTM, CDR2 ANQGSEA. The CDR3 totals 13 residues. For the CDR3, the DNA is TGCAGCGTCCGGACAGGGGGAAGGCCGCCCCAGCATTTT. This gives the protein CSVRTGGRPPQHF.

The chain combines TRBV14 with TRBJ1-6; 10 bases line up with TRBD1. The CDR3 length is 15 residues. J gave up 7 bases and V 3 bases, and 3 bases lay outside the gene matches. Germline V gives CDR1 SGHDN, CDR2 FVKESK. CDR3: CASSQWTGGNSPLHF. For the CDR3, the DNA is TGTGCCAGCAGCCAGTGGACAGGGGGGAATTCACCCCTCCACTTT. Filled out from reference TRBV14 and TRBJ1-6, the complete variable domain reads EAGVTQFPSHSVIEKGQTVTLRCDPISGHDNLYWYRRVMGKEIKFLLHFVKESKQDESGMPNNRFLAERTGGTYSTLKVQPAELEDSGVYFCASSQWTGGNSPLHFGNGTRLTVT.

J is TRBJ2-5 and V is TRBV5-1, with a possible D match to TRBD2 (7 bases). Trimming cost V 0 bases and J 5 bases, with 14 bases left between them. CDR3 length: 15 residues. Germline assignment: CDR1 SGHRS and CDR2 YFSETQ. The CDR3 DNA is TGCGCCAGCAGCTTGGTGCTGGGGGGGCAGGAGACCCAGTACTTC. As protein: CASSLVLGGQETQYF.

This CDR3 reads CASSDWASGGADTQYF. CDR3 in DNA: TGTGCCAGCAGTGATTGGGCTAGCGGGGGGGCAGATACGCAGTATTTT. The J gene is TRBJ2-3, the V gene TRBV2; 12 bases match TRBD2. The CDR3 is 16 amino acids. Trimming at V came to 3 bases and at J to 4 bases, leaving 5 bases not matched to a gene. Germline loops: CDR1 SNHLY, CDR2 FYNNEI. Full variable domain (missing parts from reference TRBV2 and TRBJ2-3): EPEVTQTPSHQVTQMGQEVILRCVPISNHLYFYWYRQILGQKVEFLVSFYNNEISEKSEIFDDQFSVERPDGSNFTLKIRSTKLEDSAMYFCASSDWASGGADTQYFGPGTRLTVL.

J is TRBJ1-1 and V is TRBV11-3; 9 bases map to TRBD1. Germline assignment: CDR1 SGHNT and CDR2 YENEEA. CDR3 length equals 15 residues. The trim removed 5 bases at V and 1 base at J, leaving 5 bases unmatched. The CDR3 DNA follows: TGTGCCAGCAGCCGACAGGGGGATGAGAACACTGAAGCTTTCTTT. As protein: CASSRQGDENTEAFF.

This clone was observed a handful of times. The genes are TRBV28 and TRBJ2-5; D not resolved. This CDR3 comprises 14 residues. V was clipped by 1 base and J by 0 bases, with 6 bases between them. CDR1 MDHEN and CDR2 SYDVKM come from the germline V gene. This chain's CDR3 is CASSLFTNQETQYF. In DNA form, the CDR3 reads TGTGCCAGCAGTTTATTCACAAACCAAGAGACCCAGTACTTC.

The chain uses TRBV4-2 and TRBJ2-6; D gene unclear. In germline, CDR1 is LGHNA, CDR2 YNFKEQ. This CDR3 spans 17 amino acids. Trimming left V 1 base short and J 2 bases short, with 12 bases between. This CDR3 reads CASSQGLELTGANVLTF. The CDR3 nucleotides read TGTGCCAGCAGCCAAGGACTTGAGCTAACTGGGGCCAACGTCCTGACTTTC.

The V call is TRBV6-2 or TRBV6-3, the J call TRBJ2-3; 9 nucleotides agree with TRBD2. The V segment lost 0 bases and the J segment 5 bases; nucleotides outside the gene matches: 3. This CDR3 is built from 15 residues. Germline loops: CDR1 MNHEY, CDR2 SVGEGT. The CDR3 DNA sequence: TGTGCCAGCAGTTACTCTAGCGGGAGTTTAGATACGCAGTATTTT. This codes for CASSYSSGSLDTQYF.

This clone was seen a single time. The CDR3: CASSLSGRTTDTQYF. CDR3 DNA: TGTGCCAGCAGCTTAAGCGGGAGAACTACAGATACGCAGTATTTT. The chain combines TRBV7-2 with TRBJ2-3, with 8 bases identical to TRBD2. The J segment lost 3 bases and the V segment lost 2 bases, leaving 4 bases of the junction unmatched. Per germline, CDR1 SGHTA and CDR2 FQGNSA. The length of the CDR3 is 15 residues.

This clone appeared a few times. The V and J genes are TRBV18 and TRBJ1-1; D possibly corresponds to TRBD1 (5 bases). Germline loops: CDR1 KGHSH, CDR2 LQKENI. The CDR3 has 16 amino acids. The V gene lost 4 bases and the J gene lost 3 bases, with 18 bases spanning the gap. For the CDR3, the DNA is TGTGCCAGCTCACTGACAGTATCCCCTCTCGACACTGAAGCTTTCTTT. Translating gives CASSLTVSPLDTEAFF.

V gene TRBV29-1 combines with J gene TRBJ1-2; D is unclear. The CDR3 spans 13 residues. The germline V gene encodes CDR1 SQVTM and CDR2 ANQGSEA. V was pared by 5 bases and J by 5 bases, with 15 bases between. The DNA of the CDR3 is TGCAGCGTTAAGATTTCCGGGGTGTATGGCTACACCTTC. Translation: CSVKISGVYGYTF.

The chain employs TRBV5-1 and TRBJ2-1; the match to TRBD2 covers 8 bases. Germline CDR1 and CDR2: SGHRS and YFSETQ. The CDR3 runs 15 residues. Trimming took 1 base from V and 9 from J; bases not matched to a gene: 9. The CDR3 here is CASSLLGTSNGEQFF. CDR3 in DNA: TGCGCCAGCAGCTTGCTCGGGACTAGTAACGGTGAGCAGTTCTTC.